A selection of T cell receptor beta chains follows, all from one sample in a study of T cell responses to AZD1222 COVID-19 vaccine. Only in-frame clones appear in the TCRdb table, and some are missing; sequencing was by immunoSEQ multiplex PCR. The sample contains nearly 110,000 clones, about 90% of which appear only once. Specimen: peripheral blood, collected 28 days after the second AZD1222 dose. Every receptor here comes from an adult who received the AZD1222 COVID-19 vaccine. Both conserved end residues are part of each CDR3. The order of the fields is D gene, V gene, J gene, CDR3 protein. The D gene is left open where the match is weak.

d_call: -
v_call: TRBV24-1
j_call: TRBJ2-2
cdr3_aa: CATSEEGVTGELFF

d_call: -
v_call: TRBV7-2
j_call: TRBJ2-3
cdr3_aa: CASSLVARKDTQYF

d_call: -
v_call: TRBV10-3
j_call: TRBJ1-2
cdr3_aa: CAISESGSYTF

d_call: -
v_call: TRBV19
j_call: TRBJ1-1
cdr3_aa: CASSMELGSGAFF

d_call: -
v_call: TRBV11-2
j_call: TRBJ2-7
cdr3_aa: CASMDSYEQYF

d_call: -
v_call: TRBV6-5
j_call: TRBJ1-1
cdr3_aa: CASSLGGGAEAFF

d_call: TRBD2
v_call: TRBV19
j_call: TRBJ2-1
cdr3_aa: CASSIGPSGRANEQFF

d_call: TRBD2
v_call: TRBV4-3
j_call: TRBJ2-1
cdr3_aa: CASSPAGGLGLNEQFF

d_call: -
v_call: TRBV7-9
j_call: TRBJ2-7
cdr3_aa: CASSRQGAYEQYF

d_call: -
v_call: TRBV7-3
j_call: TRBJ1-5
cdr3_aa: CASSLNGDRDQPQHF

d_call: -
v_call: TRBV29-1
j_call: TRBJ2-7
cdr3_aa: CSVVRTYEQYF

d_call: -
v_call: TRBV7-2
j_call: TRBJ2-1
cdr3_aa: CASSLDLGGGNEQFF

d_call: -
v_call: TRBV9
j_call: TRBJ1-2
cdr3_aa: CASTTNHWGTGYTF

d_call: TRBD1
v_call: TRBV27
j_call: TRBJ1-2
cdr3_aa: CASSSTGKKGTYYTF

d_call: -
v_call: TRBV25-1
j_call: TRBJ1-2
cdr3_aa: CASSEFGANYGYTF

d_call: TRBD2
v_call: TRBV6-5
j_call: TRBJ2-7
cdr3_aa: CASTRTSAGAYEQYF

d_call: -
v_call: TRBV15
j_call: TRBJ1-5
cdr3_aa: CATSSGTVYNQPQHF

d_call: -
v_call: TRBV10-3
j_call: TRBJ1-2
cdr3_aa: CAISDSGYGYTF

d_call: -
v_call: TRBV19
j_call: TRBJ1-2
cdr3_aa: CASSIEAGGGYTF

d_call: -
v_call: TRBV7-8
j_call: TRBJ2-7
cdr3_aa: CASSLQYEQYF

d_call: TRBD1
v_call: TRBV2
j_call: TRBJ1-2
cdr3_aa: CASSDDRVGYTF

d_call: -
v_call: TRBV19
j_call: TRBJ2-3
cdr3_aa: CASSADLDTQYF

d_call: -
v_call: TRBV19
j_call: TRBJ1-5
cdr3_aa: CATIGQSNQPQHF

d_call: -
v_call: TRBV7-9
j_call: TRBJ2-1
cdr3_aa: CASSLLSNEQFF

d_call: TRBD2
v_call: TRBV6-4
j_call: TRBJ2-2
cdr3_aa: CASSEGGDTGELFF

d_call: -
v_call: TRBV11-2
j_call: TRBJ2-7
cdr3_aa: CASSLGNGPYEQYF

d_call: -
v_call: TRBV14
j_call: TRBJ1-5
cdr3_aa: CASSQGGADNQPQHF

d_call: -
v_call: TRBV2
j_call: TRBJ2-1
cdr3_aa: CASSEALAEPNHNEQFF

d_call: -
v_call: TRBV15
j_call: TRBJ1-2
cdr3_aa: CATSRDGGEYGYTF

d_call: TRBD2
v_call: TRBV4-2
j_call: TRBJ2-2
cdr3_aa: CASSQGLADHIGELFF

d_call: TRBD2
v_call: TRBV5-4
j_call: TRBJ2-5
cdr3_aa: CASSSTSGEETQYF

d_call: -
v_call: TRBV2
j_call: TRBJ2-4
cdr3_aa: CASSEAGQKNIQYF

d_call: -
v_call: TRBV18
j_call: TRBJ1-6
cdr3_aa: CASSPDSKNSPLHF

d_call: -
v_call: TRBV7-3
j_call: TRBJ1-1
cdr3_aa: CASSLRGTTTEAFF

d_call: -
v_call: TRBV6-5
j_call: TRBJ1-2
cdr3_aa: CASTPSKKGYTF

d_call: TRBD1
v_call: TRBV9
j_call: TRBJ1-6
cdr3_aa: CASSARDRAVDSPLHF

d_call: TRBD2
v_call: TRBV4-3
j_call: TRBJ2-2
cdr3_aa: CASSQPAKAGGWNTGELFF

d_call: -
v_call: TRBV20-1
j_call: TRBJ1-1
cdr3_aa: CSLNTEAFF

d_call: -
v_call: TRBV7-2
j_call: TRBJ1-1
cdr3_aa: CASSLDIIEAFF

d_call: TRBD1
v_call: TRBV6-5
j_call: TRBJ1-5
cdr3_aa: CASSLQDRQNQPQHF

d_call: -
v_call: TRBV28
j_call: TRBJ2-7
cdr3_aa: CASSLPPYEQYF

d_call: -
v_call: TRBV27
j_call: TRBJ1-3
cdr3_aa: CASRRAGSPNTIYF

d_call: -
v_call: TRBV11-2
j_call: TRBJ1-1
cdr3_aa: CASSFVGGTEAFF

d_call: -
v_call: TRBV7-2
j_call: TRBJ1-1
cdr3_aa: CASSVQGDTEAFF

d_call: TRBD2
v_call: TRBV18
j_call: TRBJ2-1
cdr3_aa: CASSLWETSGYNEQFF

d_call: TRBD1
v_call: TRBV9
j_call: TRBJ2-1
cdr3_aa: CASSDRGQGGNEQFF

d_call: TRBD1
v_call: TRBV9
j_call: TRBJ1-2
cdr3_aa: CASSVGQGADYGYTF

d_call: -
v_call: TRBV5-5
j_call: TRBJ2-7
cdr3_aa: CASTYQAGYEQYF

d_call: -
v_call: TRBV2
j_call: TRBJ1-6
cdr3_aa: CASSEQTGRNSPLHF

d_call: TRBD2
v_call: TRBV5-1
j_call: TRBJ2-1
cdr3_aa: CASSRTSGSYNEQFF

d_call: -
v_call: TRBV10-3
j_call: TRBJ1-2
cdr3_aa: CAISDAGYGYTF